This TCR beta chain was sequenced during a study of blood T cells in healthy people across ages. Overall study findings and caveats: Strong correlation existed between TCR beta diversity and naive T cell percentage.

This CDR3 spans 15 amino acids. Per the germline V gene, CDR1 is MNHEY and CDR2 is SMNVEV (reference sequence). Using a J-beta primer mix together with a sample-barcoded 5' primer, a second PCR was run for roughly 7 to 12 cycles. TCRdb fed the 5' RACE reads into MiXCR, producing one record per CDR3 protein. The sample lists about 680,000 distinct CDR3 sequences; approximately 50% were seen once. This clonotype is a singleton in its sample. The antigen is undetermined. The junction and the germline gene differ at one end; a read error may be behind it. Specimen: blood. The chain has TRBV27 and TRBJ2-5; 9 bases line up with TRBD2. The receptor was derived from a woman between 55 and 75 years old in good health. This CDR3 reads CTSRLVAGEGETQYF. CDR3 nucleotides: TGTACCAGCAGACTCGTAGCGGGAGAGGGAGAGACCCAGTACTTC.